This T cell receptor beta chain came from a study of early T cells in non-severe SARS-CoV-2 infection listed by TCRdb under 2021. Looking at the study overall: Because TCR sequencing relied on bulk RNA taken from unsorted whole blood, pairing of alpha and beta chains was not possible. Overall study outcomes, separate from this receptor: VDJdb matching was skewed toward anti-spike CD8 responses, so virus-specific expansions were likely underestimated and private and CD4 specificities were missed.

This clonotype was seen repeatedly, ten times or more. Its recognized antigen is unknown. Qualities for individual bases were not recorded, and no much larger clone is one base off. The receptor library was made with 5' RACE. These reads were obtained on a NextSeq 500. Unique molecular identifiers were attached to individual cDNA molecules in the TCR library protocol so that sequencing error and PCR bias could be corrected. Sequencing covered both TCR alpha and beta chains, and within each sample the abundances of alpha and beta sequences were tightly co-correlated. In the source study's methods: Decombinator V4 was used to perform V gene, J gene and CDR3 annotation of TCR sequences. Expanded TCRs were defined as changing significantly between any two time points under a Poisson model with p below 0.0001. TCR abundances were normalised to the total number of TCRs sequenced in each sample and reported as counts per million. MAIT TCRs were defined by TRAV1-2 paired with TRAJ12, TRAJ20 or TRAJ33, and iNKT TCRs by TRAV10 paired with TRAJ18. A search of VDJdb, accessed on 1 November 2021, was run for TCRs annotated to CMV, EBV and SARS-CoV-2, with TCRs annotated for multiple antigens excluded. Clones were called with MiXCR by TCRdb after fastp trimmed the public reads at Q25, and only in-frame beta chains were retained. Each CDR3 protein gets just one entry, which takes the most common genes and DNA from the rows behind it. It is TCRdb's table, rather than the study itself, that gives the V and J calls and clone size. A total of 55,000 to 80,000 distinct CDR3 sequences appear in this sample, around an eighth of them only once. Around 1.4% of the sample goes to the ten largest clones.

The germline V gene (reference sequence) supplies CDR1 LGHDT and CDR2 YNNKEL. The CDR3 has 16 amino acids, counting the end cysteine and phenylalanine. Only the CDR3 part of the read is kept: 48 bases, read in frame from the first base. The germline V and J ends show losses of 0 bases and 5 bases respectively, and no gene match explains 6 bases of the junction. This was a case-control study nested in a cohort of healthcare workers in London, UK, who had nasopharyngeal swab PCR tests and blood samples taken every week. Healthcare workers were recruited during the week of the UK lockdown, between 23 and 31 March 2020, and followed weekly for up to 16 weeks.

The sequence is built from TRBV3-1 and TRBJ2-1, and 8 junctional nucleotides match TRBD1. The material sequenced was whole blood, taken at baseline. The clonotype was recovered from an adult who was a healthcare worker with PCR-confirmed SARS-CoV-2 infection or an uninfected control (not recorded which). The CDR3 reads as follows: CASSQDWDRRDNEQFF. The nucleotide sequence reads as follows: TGTGCCAGCAGCCAAGATTGGGACAGGAGGGACAATGAGCAGTTCTTC.